One and the same sample provided the 31 T cell receptor beta chains below, sequenced in a study of blood T cell repertoires in COVID-19. The data were produced by immunoSEQ multiplex PCR, yet TCRdb's version contains in-frame clones alone and is incomplete. The table lists 150,000 to 200,000 clones, roughly 77% of them singletons. Sequencing was carried out using peripheral blood. Receptors were obtained from a human donor in a cohort sampled during active COVID-19.

This chain joins TRBV7-2 and TRBJ2-5, with 8 positions matching TRBD2. J was trimmed by 5 bases and V by 1 base; bases with no gene match: 3. The CDR3 consists of 14 residues. Germline values: CDR1 SGHTA, CDR2 FQGNSA. The CDR3 spells CASSLGSGGETQYF. The CDR3 coding sequence is TGTGCCAGCAGCTTAGGGAGCGGGGGCGAGACCCAGTACTTC.

This clone was observed once. A junction end diverges from the germline sequence, so it may reflect a read error. The rearrangement links TRBV3-1 (or the pseudogene TRBV3-2) to TRBJ2-7; 7 bases line up with TRBD1. The CDR3 is 12 residues long. Germline lookup yields CDR1 LGHDT and CDR2 YNNKEL (reference sequence). CDR3 sequence (DNA): TGTGCCGGCAGCCAGAGTCGGGACAGCTGCTTCTTC. Its protein product is CAGSQSRDSCFF.

The genes are TRBV30 and TRBJ2-7, with TRBD2 matching 9 bases. The CDR3 has 13 residues. The germline CDR1 and CDR2 sequences are GTSNPN and SVGIG (reference sequence). V trimming: 3 bases; J trimming: 2 bases; junction bases outside the gene matches: 2. The CDR3 region is CAWRTSGTYEQYF. In DNA, the CDR3 is TGTGCCTGGAGGACTAGCGGTACCTACGAGCAGTACTTC.

As concerns this clone: The junction departs from germline at one end; a sequencing error may be responsible. This chain uses TRBV7-8 with TRBJ2-5, with 7 positions matching TRBD2. Germline V gene data show CDR1 as SGHVS and CDR2 as FQNEAQ. The CDR3 runs to 17 residues. The CDR3 DNA sequence: TGTGCCAGTAGCTTATTTTTACGGGAGGCCGGGGTAAAGACCCAGTACTTC. Its translation: CASSLFLREAGVKTQYF.

The chain has TRBV5-1 and TRBJ1-3; TRBD1 matches at 7 bases. The CDR3 contains 19 residues. Germline CDR1 and CDR2: SGHRS and YFSETQ. After removal of 1 base from V and 0 bases from J, the junction contained 13 bases not matched to a gene. DNA of the CDR3: TGCGCCAGCAGCTTGCTAGTGGCAGGGGGGTTCCCCTCTGGAAACACCATATATTTT. Translating it yields CASSLLVAGGFPSGNTIYF.

This sequence joins TRBV20-1 and TRBJ1-1; perhaps TRBD1 as D (5 bases). Between the trimmed V and J ends, which lost 3 bases and 5 bases, there was a span of 10 bases. This CDR3 region has 12 residues. Germline CDR1 DFQATT, CDR2 SNEGSKA (reference sequence). The CDR3 DNA is TGCAGTGCTAGTGAGGGGAGGACTGAAGCTTTCTTT. It translates to CSASEGRTEAFF.

CDR3 sequence: CASSVRVNSYEQYF. The CDR3 bases are TGTGCCAGCAGCGTCAGGGTTAACTCCTACGAGCAGTACTTC. V is TRBV9 and J is TRBJ2-7, with D possibly matching TRBD1 (5 bases). The CDR3 loop spans 14 amino acids. Germline V lookup: CDR1 SGDLS, CDR2 YYNGEE. The V and J ends lost 2 bases and 0 bases respectively, with 9 bases between them. The full variable domain, with the rest looked up from reference TRBV9 and TRBJ2-7, is DSGVTQTPKHLITATGQRVTLRCSPRSGDLSVYWYQQSLDQGLQFLIQYYNGEERAKGNILERFSAQQFPDLHSELNLSSLELGDSALYFCASSVRVNSYEQYFGPGTRLTVT.

The V gene is TRBV19, the J gene TRBJ1-5, with no clear D. CDR3 length equals 14 residues. Trimming left V 5 bases short and J 9 bases short, with 17 bases between. CDR1 is LNHDA and CDR2 is SQIVND in the germline V gene (reference sequence). For the CDR3, the DNA is TGTGCCAGTAGTCCCCGAGGTAGCCCCAGGCCCCAGCATTTT. It translates to CASSPRGSPRPQHF.

The rearrangement links TRBV6-5 to TRBJ1-1; D is possibly TRBD1 (6 bases). The V end was cut by 2 bases, the J end by 5 bases, with 9 bases between. There are 13 residues in the CDR3. From germline, CDR1 is MNHEY and CDR2 SVGAGI. In DNA, the CDR3 is TGTGCCAGCAGTTACGGTACAGGGACTGAAGCTTTCTTT. Protein: CASSYGTGTEAFF.

This sequence joins TRBV5-4 and TRBJ2-7, with TRBD2 identical over 11 bases. This CDR3 has 17 amino acids. V was clipped by 3 bases and J by 3 bases; unmatched bases: 11. From germline, CDR1 is SGHNT and CDR2 YYREEE (reference sequence). The CDR3 nucleotides read TGTGCCAGCAGCTCGGGGGCGGGACTAGCGGATCTCTACGAGCAGTACTTC. Its protein product is CASSSGAGLADLYEQYF.

V gene TRBV2 combines with J gene TRBJ1-2, with 9 positions matching TRBD1. Germline CDR1 and CDR2: SNHLY and FYNNEI. The CDR3 spans 14 residues. V dropped 5 bases and J dropped 6; count of bases not matched to a gene: 7. CDR3 sequence reads: CASSLRTGDNGYTF. CDR3 nucleotides: TGTGCCAGCAGTCTCCGGACAGGGGATAATGGCTACACCTTC.

The chain links TRBV6-6 to TRBJ2-5; 8 bases agree with TRBD1. The CDR3 loop spans 14 amino acids. V was clipped by 4 bases and J by 6 bases; unmatched bases: 7. Germline V CDR1 and CDR2: MNHNY, SVGAGI (reference sequence). For the CDR3, the DNA is TGTGCCAGCAGTTCCCTGGACAGGGAAAAGACCCAGTACTTC. Protein: CASSSLDREKTQYF.

This clone came up once. The V and J genes are TRBV5-6 and TRBJ2-7; 8 positions match TRBD1. CDR1 and CDR2 from the germline V gene are SGHDT and YYEEEE. This CDR3 has 14 residues. Unmatched junction bases numbered 8, after V lost 4 bases and J lost 5 bases. The CDR3: CASSISGGKDEQYF. The CDR3 DNA sequence: TGTGCCAGCAGCATATCAGGGGGCAAGGACGAGCAGTACTTC. The full variable domain, its missing parts supplied by reference TRBV5-6 and TRBJ2-7, is DAGVTQSPTHLIKTRGQQVTLRCSPKSGHDTVSWYQQALGQGPQFIFQYYEEEERQRGNFPDRFSGHQFPNYSSELNVNALLLGDSALYLCASSISGGKDEQYFGPGTRLTVT.

The CDR3: CASSSYSGGLRSEQFF. For the CDR3, the DNA is TGTGCCAGCAGCTCCTATTCAGGGGGGCTAAGGTCAGAGCAGTTCTTC. The chain is built from TRBV5-6 and TRBJ2-1, with a weak D call TRBD1 (7 bases). V lost 3 bases and J lost 10, with 23 bases in between. The CDR3 loop spans 16 amino acids. Germline V gene lookup returns CDR1 SGHDT and CDR2 YYEEEE.

This clone was seen only a few times. V is TRBV7-9 and J is TRBJ2-1; TRBD2 might be the D (6 bases). CDR1 is SEHNR and CDR2 is FQNEAQ in the germline V gene (reference sequence). The CDR3 length is 15 residues. Trimming took 5 bases from V and 6 from J, leaving 17 bases between them. The CDR3 reads CASSPKRRESNEQFF. The CDR3 DNA sequence: TGTGCCAGCAGCCCCAAGCGGAGGGAAAGCAATGAGCAGTTCTTC.

V usage is TRBV6-1 and J usage is TRBJ2-1, with no clear D. Trimming stripped 2 bases from V and 10 bases from J, with 12 bases between. The CDR3 runs 13 residues. Germline CDR1 MNHNS, CDR2 SASEGT. CDR3 bases: TGTGCCAGCAGTGAATTCAGCCAGGCAGAGCAGTTCTTC. Translating it yields CASSEFSQAEQFF.

The gene calls are TRBV18 and TRBJ1-2; no clear D gene. The CDR3 spans 14 residues. Trimming removed 2 bases at V and 1 base at J, with 8 bases between. Germline loops: CDR1 KGHSH, CDR2 LQKENI. This CDR3 reads CASSPTADNYGYTF. Written as DNA, the CDR3 is TGTGCCAGCTCACCAACAGCAGATAACTATGGCTACACCTTC.

CDR3 nucleotide sequence: TGTGCCAGCAGCTTCGTGAACTCCGATGAGATATATGGCTACACCTTC. This encodes CASSFVNSDEIYGYTF. This sequence joins TRBV7-2 and TRBJ1-2; D gene unclear. Germline V gene lookup returns CDR1 SGHTA and CDR2 FQGNSA. V lost 3 bases, J lost 5 bases, and 19 bases lay in between. This CDR3 has 16 residues.

The chain couples TRBV20-1 to TRBJ2-7; D is perhaps TRBD2 (7 bases). Germline V gene sequence: CDR1 DFQATT, CDR2 SNEGSKA (reference sequence). The CDR3 totals 10 residues. V lost 4 bases and J 12 bases, leaving 13 bases between the germline ends. DNA for the CDR3: TGCAGTGCTACTAAAGGGGGGGTGTACTTC. Amino acids: CSATKGGVYF.

The chain joins TRBV4-3 to TRBJ1-2, with a possible D match to TRBD1 (6 bases). Trimming removed 6 bases at V and 8 bases at J, with 22 bases between. Germline V lookup: CDR1 LGHNA, CDR2 YSLEER. The CDR3 consists of 15 residues. The chain's CDR3 is CASSLMGAAFRGYTF. CDR3 sequence (DNA): TGCGCCAGCAGTCTGATGGGGGCAGCCTTCCGAGGCTACACCTTC.

The table lists this clone with a few counts. J is TRBJ2-2 and V is TRBV2, with D perhaps matching TRBD1 (6 bases). The length of the CDR3 is 14 residues. V was pared by 7 bases and J by 4 bases, with 13 bases between. Germline V gene lookup returns CDR1 SNHLY and CDR2 FYNNEI. CDR3 sequence reads: CASNLRGSTGELFF. The CDR3 bases are TGTGCCAGCAATTTGAGGGGGAGCACCGGGGAGCTGTTTTTT. Supplemented by reference TRBV2 and TRBJ2-2, the full variable domain reads EPEVTQTPSHQVTQMGQEVILRCVPISNHLYFYWYRQILGQKVEFLVSFYNNEISEKSEIFDDQFSVERPDGSNFTLKIRSTKLEDSAMYFCASNLRGSTGELFFGEGSRLTVL.

This clone has more than one count but fewer than ten. The J gene is TRBJ2-1, the V gene TRBV7-3, with TRBD2 matching 10 bases. Germline CDR1 and CDR2: SGHTA and FQGTGA. V gave up 4 bases and J gave up 5 bases; unmatched junction bases: 5. CDR3 length: 15 amino acids. This CDR3 is CASSSSGRVDNEQFF. DNA of the CDR3: TGTGCCAGCAGCTCTAGCGGGAGAGTAGACAATGAGCAGTTCTTC.

The chain uses TRBV24-1 and TRBJ1-5; 8 nucleotides align to TRBD1. The CDR3 has 16 residues. Trimming took 3 bases from V and 4 from J; bases not matched to a gene: 7. Per germline, CDR1 KGHDR and CDR2 SFDVKD. The DNA for the CDR3 is TGTGCCACCAGTGATCATCGACAGGGGCTTAATCAGCCCCAGCATTTT. Encoded protein: CATSDHRQGLNQPQHF.

The V gene is TRBV21-1, the J gene TRBJ2-1; the DNA was not used to check the table's D call, TRBD1. TRBV21-1 is deemed a pseudogene. This CDR3 has 19 residues. The CDR3 region has the DNA TGTGCCAGCAGCAAAGAAGACAGGGGGAACAACCGCTCCTACAATGAGCAGTTCTTC. This gives the protein CASSKEDRGNNRSYNEQFF.

The V gene is TRBV7-8, the J gene TRBJ2-2; D ambiguous. The CDR3 runs to 13 residues. Germline CDR1 and CDR2: SGHVS and FQNEAQ. Trimming cost V 5 bases and J 4 bases, with 8 bases left between them. The CDR3 DNA sequence: TGTGCCAGCAGCGCCCGACTCACCGGGGAGCTGTTTTTT. Protein sequence: CASSARLTGELFF.

The chain employs TRBV7-6 and TRBJ2-7, with D possibly TRBD2 on 5 matching bases. Germline loops: CDR1 SGHVS, CDR2 FNYEAQ. The V and J ends lost 5 bases and 6 bases respectively, with 17 bases between them. The length of the CDR3 is 14 residues. Here the CDR3 DNA reads TGTGCCAGCAGCCAATTACTAGGATCTACCGAGCAGTACTTC. Amino acids: CASSQLLGSTEQYF.

The count of this clone is one. The J gene is TRBJ1-1, the V gene TRBV6-5, with D hard to call. The V gene lost 0 bases and the J gene lost 7 bases, with 3 bases spanning the gap. Per the germline V gene, CDR1 is MNHEY and CDR2 is SVGAGI. The CDR3 length is 11 residues. The CDR3 loop reads CASSYSGEAFF. DNA for the CDR3: TGTGCCAGCAGTTACTCCGGTGAAGCTTTCTTT.

This chain's CDR3 is CSASPSGGYNEQFF. Written as DNA, the CDR3 is TGCAGTGCTAGTCCTAGCGGGGGCTACAATGAGCAGTTCTTC. V gene TRBV20-1 combines with J gene TRBJ2-1, with 10 positions matching TRBD2. The CDR3 spans 14 residues. The V and J ends lost 3 bases and 3 bases, in that order; junction bases with no gene match: 2. Germline CDR1 reads DFQATT; CDR2 reads SNEGSKA (reference sequence).

This clone was recorded a few times. V gene TRBV11-2 combines with J gene TRBJ2-1, with TRBD2 matching over 8 bases. CDR1 and CDR2 (germline): SGHAT, FQNNGV. V was clipped by 0 bases and J by 9 bases; unmatched bases: 4. CDR3 length equals 14 residues. The CDR3: CASSLEASGREQFF. In DNA, the CDR3 is TGTGCCAGCAGCTTAGAGGCTAGCGGGCGTGAGCAGTTCTTC.

CDR3 DNA: TGTGCCAGCAGCTTGGCCAGGACAGGGGGCGCGTACGAGCAGTACTTC. Encoded protein: CASSLARTGGAYEQYF. The chain uses TRBV5-6 and TRBJ2-7; 11 bases match TRBD1. J was trimmed by 4 bases and V by 0 bases; bases with no gene match: 6. Germline CDR1 reads SGHDT; CDR2 reads YYEEEE. This CDR3 region has 16 residues.

V and J are TRBV4-3 and TRBJ2-1; TRBD2 matches at 12 bases. CDR1 is LGHNA, CDR2 YSLEER, per germline. The junction had 0 bases not matched to a gene; V was cut back by 3 bases and J by 3 bases. The length of the CDR3 is 15 residues. The CDR3 coding sequence is TGCGCCAGCAGCCAGACTAGCGGGAGCTACAATGAGCAGTTCTTC. It translates to CASSQTSGSYNEQFF.